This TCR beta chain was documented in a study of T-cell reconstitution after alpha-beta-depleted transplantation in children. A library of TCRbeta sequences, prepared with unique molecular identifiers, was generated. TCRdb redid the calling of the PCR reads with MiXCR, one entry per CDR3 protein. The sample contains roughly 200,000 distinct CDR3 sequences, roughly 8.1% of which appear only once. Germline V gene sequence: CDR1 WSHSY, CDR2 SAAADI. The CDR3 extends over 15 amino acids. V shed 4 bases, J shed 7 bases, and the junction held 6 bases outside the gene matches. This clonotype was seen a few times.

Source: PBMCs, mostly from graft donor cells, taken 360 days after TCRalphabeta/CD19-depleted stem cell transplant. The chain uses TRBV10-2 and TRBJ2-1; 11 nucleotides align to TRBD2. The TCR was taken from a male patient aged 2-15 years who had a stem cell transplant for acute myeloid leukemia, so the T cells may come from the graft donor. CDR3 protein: CASSVAGGLRNEQFF. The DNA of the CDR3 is TGCGCCAGCAGTGTAGCGGGGGGGCTAAGGAATGAGCAGTTCTTC.